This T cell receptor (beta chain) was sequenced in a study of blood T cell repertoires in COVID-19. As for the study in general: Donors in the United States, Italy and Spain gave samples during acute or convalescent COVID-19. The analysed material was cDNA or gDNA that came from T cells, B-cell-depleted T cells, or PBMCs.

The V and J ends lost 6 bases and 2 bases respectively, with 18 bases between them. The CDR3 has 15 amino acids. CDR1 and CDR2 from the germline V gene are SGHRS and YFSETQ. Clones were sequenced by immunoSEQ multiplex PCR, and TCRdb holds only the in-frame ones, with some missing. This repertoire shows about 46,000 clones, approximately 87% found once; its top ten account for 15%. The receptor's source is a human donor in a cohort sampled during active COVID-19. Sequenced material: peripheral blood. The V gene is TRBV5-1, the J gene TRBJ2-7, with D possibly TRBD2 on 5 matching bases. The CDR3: CASKPGEGRTYEQYF. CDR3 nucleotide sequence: TGCGCCAGCAAACCAGGTGAGGGAAGGACCTACGAGCAGTACTTC.